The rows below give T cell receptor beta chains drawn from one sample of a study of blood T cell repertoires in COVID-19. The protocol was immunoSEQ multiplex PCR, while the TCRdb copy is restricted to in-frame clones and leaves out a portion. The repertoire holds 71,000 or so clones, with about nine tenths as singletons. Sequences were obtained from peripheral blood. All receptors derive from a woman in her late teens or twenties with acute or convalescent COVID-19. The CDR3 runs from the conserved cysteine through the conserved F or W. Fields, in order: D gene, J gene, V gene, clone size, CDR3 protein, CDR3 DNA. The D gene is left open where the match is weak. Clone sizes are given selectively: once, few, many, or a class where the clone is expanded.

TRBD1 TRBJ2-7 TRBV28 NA CASSFGRGRVNEQYF TGTGCCAGCAGTTTTGGCAGGGGGCGCGTAAACGAGCAGTACTTC
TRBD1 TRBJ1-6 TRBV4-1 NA CASRKPGQGNSPLHF TGCGCCAGCAGGAAGCCGGGACAGGGTAATTCACCCCTCCACTTT
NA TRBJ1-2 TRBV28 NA CASSSPYRANYGYTF TGTGCCAGCAGTTCCCCATATCGAGCTAACTATGGCTACACCTTC
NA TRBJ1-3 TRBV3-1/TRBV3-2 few CASSATASSGNTIYF TGTGCCAGCAGCGCGACAGCTAGCTCTGGAAACACCATATATTTT
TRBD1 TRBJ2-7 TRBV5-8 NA CASSPGQGYYEQYF TGTGCCAGCAGCCCAGGACAGGGGTATTACGAGCAGTACTTC
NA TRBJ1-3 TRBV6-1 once CASSEASGNSGNTIYF TGTGCCAGCAGTGAAGCCTCAGGGAACTCTGGAAACACCATATATTTT
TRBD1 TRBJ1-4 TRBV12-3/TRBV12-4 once CASTYKRQGKLFF TGTGCCAGCACCTACAAAAGACAGGGGAAACTGTTTTTT
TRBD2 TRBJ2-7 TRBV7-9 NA CASSLRGPGLAGFEQYF TGTGCCAGCAGCTTAAGGGGGCCGGGACTAGCGGGATTCGAGCAGTACTTC
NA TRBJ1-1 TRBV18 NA CASSPRPPQGVATEAFF TGTGCCAGCTCACCACGACCTCCACAGGGAGTTGCTACTGAAGCTTTCTTT
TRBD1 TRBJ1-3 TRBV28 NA CANPTGTSSGNTIYF TGTGCCAACCCGACAGGGACGTCCTCTGGAAACACCATATATTTT
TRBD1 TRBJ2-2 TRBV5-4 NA CASSTGTGRNTGELFF TGTGCCAGCAGCACCGGGACAGGGAGGAACACCGGGGAGCTGTTTTTT
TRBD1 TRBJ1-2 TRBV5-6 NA CASSLAFRDRVNYGYTF TGTGCCAGCAGCTTGGCTTTCCGGGACAGGGTCAACTATGGCTACACCTTC
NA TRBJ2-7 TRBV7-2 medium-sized CASSLLGVEQYF TGTGCCAGCAGCTTACTAGGGGTCGAGCAGTACTTC
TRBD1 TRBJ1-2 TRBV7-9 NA CASSPQGAYGYTF TGTGCCAGCAGCCCTCAGGGGGCTTACGGCTACACCTTC
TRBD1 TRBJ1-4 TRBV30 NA CAWRELGQGAGKLFF TGTGCCTGGAGGGAGCTAGGACAGGGGGCTGGAAAACTGTTTTTT
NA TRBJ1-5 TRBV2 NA CASRRTVNQPQHF TGTGCCAGCAGGCGGACAGTTAATCAGCCCCAGCATTTT
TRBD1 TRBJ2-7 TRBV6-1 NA CASSARGQPSSYEQYF TGTGCCAGCAGTGCCCGGGGACAGCCGAGCTCCTACGAGCAGTACTTC
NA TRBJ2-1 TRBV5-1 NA CASHWGPNNEQFF TGCGCCAGCCATTGGGGGCCGAACAATGAGCAGTTCTTC